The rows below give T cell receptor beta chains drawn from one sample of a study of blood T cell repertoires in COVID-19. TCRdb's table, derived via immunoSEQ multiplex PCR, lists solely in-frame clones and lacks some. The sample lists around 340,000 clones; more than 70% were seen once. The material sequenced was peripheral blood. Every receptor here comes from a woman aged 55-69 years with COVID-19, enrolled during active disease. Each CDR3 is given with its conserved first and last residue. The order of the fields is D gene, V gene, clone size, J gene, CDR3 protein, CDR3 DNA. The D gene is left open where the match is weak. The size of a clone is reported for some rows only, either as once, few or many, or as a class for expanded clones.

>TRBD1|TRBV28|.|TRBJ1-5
CASSSGTAGNQPQHF
TGTGCCAGCAGTTCCGGGACAGCAGGGAATCAGCCCCAGCATTTT
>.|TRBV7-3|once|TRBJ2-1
CASSVSGVYEQFF
TGTGCCAGCAGCGTCTCCGGGGTATATGAGCAGTTCTTC
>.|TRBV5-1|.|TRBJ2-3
CASRDREGDTQYF
TGCGCCAGCAGGGACAGGGAGGGAGATACGCAGTATTTT
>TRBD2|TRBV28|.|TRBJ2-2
CASISGTGPSGGATGELFF
TGTGCCAGCATCTCCGGGACAGGGCCTAGCGGGGGGGCCACCGGGGAGCTGTTTTTT
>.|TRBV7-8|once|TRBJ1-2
CASSLGARHDYGYTF
TGTGCCAGCAGCTTAGGTGCCAGACACGACTATGGCTACACCTTC
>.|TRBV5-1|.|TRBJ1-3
CASSLVTGTSSGNTIYF
TGCGCCAGCAGCTTAGTAACAGGGACATCCTCTGGAAACACCATATATTTT
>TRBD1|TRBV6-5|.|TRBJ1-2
CASSSGQTNYGYTF
TGTGCCAGCAGCTCGGGACAGACTAACTATGGCTACACCTTC
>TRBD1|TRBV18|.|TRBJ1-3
CASSLAETGGNTIYF
TGTGCCAGCTCACTGGCCGAGACAGGGGGAAACACCATATATTTT
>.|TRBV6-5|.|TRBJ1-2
CASSSARGAYGYTF
TGTGCCAGCAGTTCAGCACGGGGGGCCTATGGCTACACCTTC
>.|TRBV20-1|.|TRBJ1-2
CSARANYGYTF
TGCAGTGCTAGGGCCAACTATGGCTACACCTTC
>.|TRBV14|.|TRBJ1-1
CASSQVGRHTEAFF
TGTGCCAGCAGCCAAGTGGGGAGACACACTGAAGCTTTCTTT
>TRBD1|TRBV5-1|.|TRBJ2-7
CASRIGTGVPYEQYF
TGCGCCAGCAGAATTGGGACAGGGGTTCCCTACGAGCAGTATTTC
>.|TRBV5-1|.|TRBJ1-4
CASSQMPGDGNEKLFF
TGCGCCAGCAGCCAGATGCCAGGGGACGGTAATGAAAAACTGTTTTTT
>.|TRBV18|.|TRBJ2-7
CASSRGGDPFEQYF
TGTGCCAGCTCCCGCGGCGGGGATCCCTTCGAGCAGTACTTC
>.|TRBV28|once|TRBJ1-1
CASTAPSMNTEAFF
TGTGCCAGCACCGCGCCCTCGATGAACACTGAAGCTTTCTTT
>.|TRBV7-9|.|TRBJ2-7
CASTSLSSSYEQYF
TGTGCCAGCACCTCTTTGTCGAGCTCCTACGAGCAGTACTTC
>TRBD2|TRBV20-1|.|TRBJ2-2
CSASGALAGGLDTGELFF
TGCAGTGCTAGTGGGGCCCTAGCGGGGGGGCTCGACACCGGGGAGCTGTTTTTT
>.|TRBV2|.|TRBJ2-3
CASSVGWVDTQYF
TGTGCCAGCAGTGTGGGCTGGGTGGATACGCAGTATTTT
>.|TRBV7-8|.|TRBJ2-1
CASSPPGGLSRNEQFF
TGTGCCAGCAGCCCCCCAGGGGGGCTAAGTCGTAATGAGCAGTTCTTC
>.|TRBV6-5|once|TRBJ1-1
CASSYESGVGKAFF
TGTGCCAGCAGTTACGAGTCAGGGGTGGGCAAAGCTTTCTTT
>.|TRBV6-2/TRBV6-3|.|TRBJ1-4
CASSTRRYEKLFF
TGTGCCAGCAGTACGAGGCGATATGAAAAACTGTTTTTT
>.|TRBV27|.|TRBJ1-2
CASSLREHLEGGYGYTF
TGTGCCAGCAGTTTACGGGAACATCTAGAGGGCGGTTATGGCTACACCTTC
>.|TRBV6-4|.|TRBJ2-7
CASSEGGFSYEQYF
TGTGCCAGCAGTGAAGGGGGATTCTCCTACGAGCAGTACTTC
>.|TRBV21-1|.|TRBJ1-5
CASSIRQDQPQHF
TGTGCCAGCAGCATTCGACAGGATCAGCCCCAGCATTTT
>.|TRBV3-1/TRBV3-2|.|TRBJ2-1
CASSQARRGGDEQFF
TGTGCCAGCAGCCAAGCCCGGCGGGGAGGCGATGAGCAGTTCTTC
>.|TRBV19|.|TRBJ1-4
CASSEHSLPEKLFF
TGTGCCAGTAGTGAGCATAGTCTCCCTGAAAAACTGTTTTTT
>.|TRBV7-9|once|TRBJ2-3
CASSLTRQSTDTQYF
TGTGCCAGCAGCTTAACGCGACAAAGCACAGATACGCAGTATTTT
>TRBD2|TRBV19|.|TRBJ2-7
CASRPRSGGGYEQYF
TGTGCCAGTCGTCCCCGTAGCGGGGGCGGATACGAGCAGTACTTC
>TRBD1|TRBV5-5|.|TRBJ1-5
CASSSGTVFQPQHF
TGTGCCAGCAGCTCCGGGACAGTTTTTCAGCCCCAGCATTTT
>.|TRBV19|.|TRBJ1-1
CASSITGRTEAFF
TGTGCCAGTAGTATTACAGGGCGCACTGAAGCTTTCTTT
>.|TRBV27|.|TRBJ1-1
CASSSSTWEAFF
TGTGCCAGCAGTTCCTCAACCTGGGAGGCTTTCTTT
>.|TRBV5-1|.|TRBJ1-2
CASSAGRNTNYGYTF
TGCGCCAGCAGCGCGGGACGGAATACTAACTATGGCTACACCTTC
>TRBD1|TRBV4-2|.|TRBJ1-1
CASSQGDRENTEAFF
TGTGCCAGCAGCCAAGGGGACAGGGAAAACACTGAAGCTTTCTTT
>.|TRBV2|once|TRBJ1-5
CASRPTQGPESDQPQHF
TGTGCCAGCAGACCGACTCAGGGGCCTGAGTCGGATCAGCCCCAGCATTTT
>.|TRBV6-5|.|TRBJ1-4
CASRPPGARSEKLFF
TGTGCCAGCCGCCCCCCAGGGGCGCGTAGTGAAAAACTGTTTTTT
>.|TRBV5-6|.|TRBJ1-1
CASSLDMRNTEAFF
TGTGCCAGCAGCTTAGACATGCGGAACACTGAAGCTTTCTTT
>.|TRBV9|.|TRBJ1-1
CASSASGYNEAFF
TGTGCCAGCAGCGCGTCAGGGTATAATGAAGCTTTCTTT